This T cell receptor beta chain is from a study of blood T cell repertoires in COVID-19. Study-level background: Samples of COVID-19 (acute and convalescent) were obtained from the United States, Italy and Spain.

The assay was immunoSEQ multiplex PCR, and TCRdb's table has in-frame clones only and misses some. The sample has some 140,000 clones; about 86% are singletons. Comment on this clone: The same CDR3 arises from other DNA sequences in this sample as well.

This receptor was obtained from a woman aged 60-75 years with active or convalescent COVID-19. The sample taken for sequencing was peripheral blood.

CDR3 residues: CASRGGQLNTEAFF. CDR3 in DNA: TGTGCCAGTCGGGGGGGGCAGTTAAACACTGAAGCTTTCTTT. The chain recombines TRBV19 with TRBJ1-1, with D possibly being TRBD1 (6 bases). Trimming stripped 8 bases from V and 2 bases from J, with 15 bases between. CDR3 length equals 14 residues. Germline V gene data show CDR1 as LNHDA and CDR2 as SQIVND (reference sequence).